This is a list of T cell receptor beta chains from one sample in a study of OX40 agonist ivuxolimab in advanced cancers. Produced via immunoSEQ multiplex PCR; TCRdb's table is partial and in-frame only. The sample holds 77,000 or so clones, about 91% seen once. Sequencing was performed on CD4+ or CD8+ T cells sorted from blood, taken in a trial of the OX40 agonist ivuxolimab. Receptors originate from an adult with an advanced solid tumor such as melanoma, head and neck, liver or kidney cancer. CDR3s include the opening cysteine and the closing phenylalanine or tryptophan. D genes are given only for firm matches. Clone size, where shown, is once, few, many, or a class for clones that have expanded.

D: -; J: TRBJ2-1; V: TRBV28; size: -; DNA: TGTGCCAGCAGCTCTATTTTTCATCGGGGCGAGCAGTTCTTC; CDR3: CASSSIFHRGEQFF
D: -; J: TRBJ2-2; V: TRBV7-2; size: -; DNA: TGTGCCAGCAGCCACAGTTGGCGACTTCAAAACACCGGGGAGCTGTTTTTT; CDR3: CASSHSWRLQNTGELFF
D: -; J: TRBJ2-3; V: TRBV18; size: -; DNA: TGTGCCAGCTCACCACCGGAGGGGACTAGCACAGATACGCAGTATTTT; CDR3: CASSPPEGTSTDTQYF
D: -; J: TRBJ1-3; V: TRBV6-5; size: once; DNA: TGTGCCAGCAGTTACACGGCCTCTGGAAACACCATATATTTT; CDR3: CASSYTASGNTIYF
D: -; J: TRBJ1-5; V: TRBV27; size: -; DNA: TGTGCCAGTCTAGGGGGGTTTGGTCAGCCCCAGCATTTT; CDR3: CASLGGFGQPQHF
D: -; J: TRBJ2-5; V: TRBV7-9; size: few; DNA: TGTGCCAGCAGCTTAGGCCGTCAGGGCGCGTACCAAGAGACCCAGTACTTC; CDR3: CASSLGRQGAYQETQYF
D: -; J: TRBJ1-1; V: TRBV30; size: -; DNA: TGTGCAGTGGACGGCAAACAGAACACTGAAGCTTTCTTT; CDR3: CAVDGKQNTEAFF
D: TRBD2; J: TRBJ2-1; V: TRBV7-7; size: -; DNA: TGTGCTAGCAGCCTTACTAGCGGGGCTTACAATGAGCAGTTCTTC; CDR3: CASSLTSGAYNEQFF
D: -; J: TRBJ2-3; V: TRBV7-3; size: -; DNA: TGTGCCAGCAGCTCACAGGGACAAGATACGCAGTATTTT; CDR3: CASSSQGQDTQYF
D: TRBD1; J: TRBJ1-5; V: TRBV6-1; size: -; DNA: TGTGCCAGCAGCCCTGACAGGGACAGGCAGCCCCAGCATTTT; CDR3: CASSPDRDRQPQHF
D: -; J: TRBJ2-3; V: TRBV9; size: -; DNA: TGTGCCAGCAGCGCGAATTCGGTCCAGAGCACAGATACGCAGTATTTT; CDR3: CASSANSVQSTDTQYF
D: TRBD1; J: TRBJ1-5; V: TRBV27; size: -; DNA: TGTGCCAGCAGTCCACAGGGGATGATCCTCAATCAGCCCCAGCATTTT; CDR3: CASSPQGMILNQPQHF
D: -; J: TRBJ1-3; V: TRBV7-9; size: -; DNA: TGTGCGAGGGACACGAGCTCTGGAAACACCATATATTTT; CDR3: CARDTSSGNTIYF
D: TRBD1; J: TRBJ2-3; V: TRBV11-2; size: -; DNA: TGTGCCAGCAGCGCACAGGGGGCCGCTAGCACAGATACGCAGTATTTT; CDR3: CASSAQGAASTDTQYF
D: -; J: TRBJ2-2; V: TRBV7-3; size: -; DNA: TGTGCCAGCAGTCCTCGAGTAGCGGCGAACACCGGGGAGCTGTTTTTT; CDR3: CASSPRVAANTGELFF
D: TRBD2; J: TRBJ2-3; V: TRBV28; size: -; DNA: TGTGCCAGCAGTCCGTTCGATAGCGGGTCTAGCACAGATACGCAGTATTTT; CDR3: CASSPFDSGSSTDTQYF
D: -; J: TRBJ2-3; V: TRBV5-8; size: -; DNA: TGTGCCAGCAGCACTTGGGTGAGGACGCAGTATTTT; CDR3: CASSTWVRTQYF
D: -; J: TRBJ2-3; V: TRBV6-1; size: -; DNA: TGTGCCAGCAGTGCTAGGTTTTTCACAGATACGCAGTATTTT; CDR3: CASSARFFTDTQYF
D: TRBD1; J: TRBJ1-4; V: TRBV18; size: -; DNA: TGTGCCAGCTCACCACCAGGGGGCGACTTTGAAAAACTGTTTTTT; CDR3: CASSPPGGDFEKLFF
D: TRBD1; J: TRBJ1-1; V: TRBV5-1; size: -; DNA: TGCGCCAGCAGCGATTCCCAGGGGGTAGCTGAAGCTTTCTTT; CDR3: CASSDSQGVAEAFF
D: TRBD2; J: TRBJ2-1; V: TRBV6-6; size: -; DNA: TGTGCCACCTTATATCGGACTAGCGGGAGTCTCGGTGAGCAGTTCTTC; CDR3: CATLYRTSGSLGEQFF
D: TRBD2; J: TRBJ2-5; V: TRBV5-6; size: -; DNA: TGTGCCAGCAGCTTGGTTAGCGGGGATGAGACCCAGTACTTC; CDR3: CASSLVSGDETQYF
D: -; J: TRBJ2-7; V: TRBV15; size: -; DNA: TGTGCCACCAGCAGAAAAGACAGCTACGAGCAGTACTTC; CDR3: CATSRKDSYEQYF
D: TRBD1; J: TRBJ2-7; V: TRBV19; size: -; DNA: TGTGCCAGTAGTATAGTGGGGACAGCTACCTACGAGCAGTACTTC; CDR3: CASSIVGTATYEQYF
D: -; J: TRBJ1-1; V: TRBV5-4; size: -; DNA: TGTGCCAGCAGCCCCGGCCGGGGGGGCGCGGACACTGAAGCTTTCTTT; CDR3: CASSPGRGGADTEAFF
D: -; J: TRBJ2-7; V: TRBV5-1; size: -; DNA: TGCGCCAGCAGCCAAACGGGCGGGTATGGAGAGCAGTACTTC; CDR3: CASSQTGGYGEQYF
D: -; J: TRBJ2-2; V: TRBV27; size: few; DNA: TGTGCCAGCAGTCGATTTATCCAATCGGGGGCCGGGGAGCTGTTTTTT; CDR3: CASSRFIQSGAGELFF
D: -; J: TRBJ2-3; V: TRBV10-2; size: -; DNA: TGCGCCAGCAGTGAGGGGACCCGCGGTGCGCAGTATTTT; CDR3: CASSEGTRGAQYF
D: -; J: TRBJ2-7; V: TRBV7-8; size: -; DNA: TGTGCCAGCAGCTTGAGAAGGGCACCCCGCTCCTACGAGCAGTACTTC; CDR3: CASSLRRAPRSYEQYF
D: -; J: TRBJ2-3; V: TRBV2; size: -; DNA: TGTGCCAGCAAGGGACGGGGCCTGGATACGCAGTATTTT; CDR3: CASKGRGLDTQYF
D: -; J: TRBJ2-4; V: TRBV28; size: -; DNA: TGTGCCAGCAGTTCAGGGGAGCGAGCCAAAAACATTCAGTACTTC; CDR3: CASSSGERAKNIQYF
D: TRBD1; J: TRBJ1-2; V: TRBV6-4; size: -; DNA: TGTGCCAGCAGCCGGACAGGCGCCGCTAACTATGGCTACACCTTC; CDR3: CASSRTGAANYGYTF
D: TRBD1; J: TRBJ1-6; V: TRBV7-9; size: -; DNA: TGTGCCAGCAGCTCCGGACAGGGTTTTTCACCCCTCCACTTT; CDR3: CASSSGQGFSPLHF
D: TRBD1; J: TRBJ1-2; V: TRBV5-1; size: -; DNA: TGCGCCAGCAGCTTGGGAGGGACAGGGGGCGATCTGCTGAATGGCTACACCTTC; CDR3: CASSLGGTGGDLLNGYTF
D: -; J: TRBJ2-1; V: TRBV7-2; size: -; DNA: TGTGCCAGCAGCTCTGACTACCCGAGGCAGTTCTTC; CDR3: CASSSDYPRQFF
D: -; J: TRBJ1-2; V: TRBV6-1; size: -; DNA: TGTGCCAGCAGTGTGCAGGGATGGAATGGCTACACCTTC; CDR3: CASSVQGWNGYTF
D: TRBD1; J: TRBJ1-2; V: TRBV7-2; size: once; DNA: TGTGCCAGCAGCTTAAATGACAGGGGGTATGGCTACACCTTC; CDR3: CASSLNDRGYGYTF
D: -; J: TRBJ1-5; V: TRBV15; size: -; DNA: TGTGCCACCAGCAGAGATACACAGGGATATCAGCCCCAGCATTTT; CDR3: CATSRDTQGYQPQHF
D: -; J: TRBJ1-1; V: TRBV5-1; size: -; DNA: TGCGCCAGCAGCTTGTTTTCGTGGGAGAACACTGAAGCTTTCTTT; CDR3: CASSLFSWENTEAFF
D: TRBD1; J: TRBJ2-3; V: TRBV28; size: -; DNA: TGTGCCAGCAGTTCCCGCTCCGGGACAGGGGATACAGATACGCAGTATTTT; CDR3: CASSSRSGTGDTDTQYF
D: -; J: TRBJ2-5; V: TRBV18; size: -; DNA: TGTGCCAGCTCACCTCAAGAGACCCAGTACTTC; CDR3: CASSPQETQYF
D: -; J: TRBJ2-5; V: TRBV7-9; size: -; DNA: TGTGCCAGCAGCTTAGGCCAGACATCAGAGACCCAGTACTTC; CDR3: CASSLGQTSETQYF
D: -; J: TRBJ2-7; V: TRBV6-8; size: -; DNA: TGTGCCAGCAAACATGACGGCTACGAGCAGTACTTC; CDR3: CASKHDGYEQYF
D: -; J: TRBJ2-3; V: TRBV28; size: few; DNA: TGTGCCAGCAGTCCGGTCTGGGGGTCCACCTACAGCACAGATACGCAGTATTTT; CDR3: CASSPVWGSTYSTDTQYF
D: TRBD1; J: TRBJ1-3; V: TRBV19; size: -; DNA: TGTGCCAGAGGGAAGACAGGGCTCTCTGGAAACACCATATATTTT; CDR3: CARGKTGLSGNTIYF
D: -; J: TRBJ2-7; V: TRBV5-1; size: once; DNA: TGCGCCAGCAGCTTGGCGGGTCCGTACTACGAGCAGTACTTC; CDR3: CASSLAGPYYEQYF
D: TRBD1; J: TRBJ2-1; V: TRBV28; size: -; DNA: TGTGCCAGCCCACCGGGACAGGGCTCCTACAATGAGCAGTTCTTC; CDR3: CASPPGQGSYNEQFF
D: -; J: TRBJ1-3; V: TRBV4-2; size: -; DNA: TGTGCCAGCAGCACAACAGACTCTGGAAACACCATATATTTT; CDR3: CASSTTDSGNTIYF